The rows below give T cell receptor beta chains drawn from one sample of a study of blood T cells in healthy people across ages. TCRdb called the 5' RACE reads again in MiXCR, with one record for every CDR3 protein. The table lists about 1.1 million distinct CDR3 sequences, more than 30% of them singletons. The sequencing input was blood. The receptors were gathered from a man aged 18 to 35 in good health. CDR3s include the opening cysteine and the closing phenylalanine or tryptophan. D genes are given only for firm matches. Some rows have no size entry. The others give once, few or many, or a class for an expanded clone.

>TRBJ2-7|TRBV3-1|NA|few
CASSQGLGTEQYF
TGTGCCAGCAGCCAAGGTCTTGGGACCGAGCAGTACTTC
>TRBJ2-5|TRBV3-1|TRBD2|NA
CASSRPGTSGPQETQYF
TGTGCCAGCAGCCGCCCCGGGACTAGCGGACCCCAAGAGACCCAGTACTTC
>TRBJ2-5|TRBV11-2|NA|NA
CASSVVPTEGTQYF
TGTGCCAGCAGCGTAGTACCGACAGAGGGGACCCAGTACTTC
>TRBJ2-1|TRBV20-1|TRBD1|NA
CSARKGQGALRGNEQFF
TGCAGTGCTAGGAAGGGACAGGGGGCCCTCAGGGGCAATGAGCAGTTCTTC
>TRBJ2-5|TRBV5-1|NA|NA
CASSLEVRETQYF
TGCGCCAGCAGCTTGGAGGTCCGGGAGACCCAGTACTTC
>TRBJ2-5|TRBV6-1|TRBD1|NA
CASNHLLLAGTGNFETQYF
TGTGCCAGCAATCACCTCCTATTGGCCGGGACAGGGAATTTTGAGACCCAGTACTTC
>TRBJ1-2|TRBV7-2|TRBD1|NA
CASSPDRGHYGYTF
TGTGCCAGCAGCCCAGACAGGGGGCACTATGGCTACACCTTC
>TRBJ1-1|TRBV6-2/TRBV6-3|NA|few
CASSYLRTEAFF
TGTGCCAGCAGTTACCTGCGCACTGAAGCTTTCTTT
>TRBJ2-3|TRBV7-9|NA|NA
CASSALDFSTDTQYF
TGTGCCAGCAGCGCCTTGGATTTTAGCACAGATACGCAGTATTTT
>TRBJ2-1|TRBV6-5|TRBD1|few
CASRKDREYNEQFF
TGTGCCAGCAGAAAGGACAGGGAATACAATGAGCAGTTCTTC
>TRBJ2-1|TRBV9|TRBD1|once
CASSVGARGPYNEQFF
TGTGCCAGCAGCGTAGGGGCGAGGGGGCCTTACAACGAGCAGTTCTTC
>TRBJ2-7|TRBV5-1|NA|NA
CASSLGDTGYEQYF
TGCGCCAGCAGCTTGGGGGACACAGGCTACGAGCAGTACTTC